The clone carrying this T cell receptor (beta chain) was found a few times. The record originates from a study of blood T cell repertoires in COVID-19. V lost 3 bases, J lost 4 bases, and 13 bases lay in between. Germline CDR1 and CDR2: KGHSH and LQKENI. The CDR3 has 16 amino acids. The repertoire was sequenced with immunoSEQ multiplex PCR; TCRdb's copy has only in-frame clones and lacks some. The table includes 300,000 to 350,000 clones, around 90% detected once. This sequence originates from a man between 25 and 39 years old who had recovered from COVID-19. Sequenced input: PBMCs or T cells enriched from blood (not recorded which). The chain couples TRBV18 to TRBJ1-6; weak D call: TRBD1 (6 bases). The CDR3 DNA reads TGTGCCAGCTCACCCTCAGGGGATTCTTATAATTCACCCCTCCACTTT. This translates into CASSPSGDSYNSPLHF.